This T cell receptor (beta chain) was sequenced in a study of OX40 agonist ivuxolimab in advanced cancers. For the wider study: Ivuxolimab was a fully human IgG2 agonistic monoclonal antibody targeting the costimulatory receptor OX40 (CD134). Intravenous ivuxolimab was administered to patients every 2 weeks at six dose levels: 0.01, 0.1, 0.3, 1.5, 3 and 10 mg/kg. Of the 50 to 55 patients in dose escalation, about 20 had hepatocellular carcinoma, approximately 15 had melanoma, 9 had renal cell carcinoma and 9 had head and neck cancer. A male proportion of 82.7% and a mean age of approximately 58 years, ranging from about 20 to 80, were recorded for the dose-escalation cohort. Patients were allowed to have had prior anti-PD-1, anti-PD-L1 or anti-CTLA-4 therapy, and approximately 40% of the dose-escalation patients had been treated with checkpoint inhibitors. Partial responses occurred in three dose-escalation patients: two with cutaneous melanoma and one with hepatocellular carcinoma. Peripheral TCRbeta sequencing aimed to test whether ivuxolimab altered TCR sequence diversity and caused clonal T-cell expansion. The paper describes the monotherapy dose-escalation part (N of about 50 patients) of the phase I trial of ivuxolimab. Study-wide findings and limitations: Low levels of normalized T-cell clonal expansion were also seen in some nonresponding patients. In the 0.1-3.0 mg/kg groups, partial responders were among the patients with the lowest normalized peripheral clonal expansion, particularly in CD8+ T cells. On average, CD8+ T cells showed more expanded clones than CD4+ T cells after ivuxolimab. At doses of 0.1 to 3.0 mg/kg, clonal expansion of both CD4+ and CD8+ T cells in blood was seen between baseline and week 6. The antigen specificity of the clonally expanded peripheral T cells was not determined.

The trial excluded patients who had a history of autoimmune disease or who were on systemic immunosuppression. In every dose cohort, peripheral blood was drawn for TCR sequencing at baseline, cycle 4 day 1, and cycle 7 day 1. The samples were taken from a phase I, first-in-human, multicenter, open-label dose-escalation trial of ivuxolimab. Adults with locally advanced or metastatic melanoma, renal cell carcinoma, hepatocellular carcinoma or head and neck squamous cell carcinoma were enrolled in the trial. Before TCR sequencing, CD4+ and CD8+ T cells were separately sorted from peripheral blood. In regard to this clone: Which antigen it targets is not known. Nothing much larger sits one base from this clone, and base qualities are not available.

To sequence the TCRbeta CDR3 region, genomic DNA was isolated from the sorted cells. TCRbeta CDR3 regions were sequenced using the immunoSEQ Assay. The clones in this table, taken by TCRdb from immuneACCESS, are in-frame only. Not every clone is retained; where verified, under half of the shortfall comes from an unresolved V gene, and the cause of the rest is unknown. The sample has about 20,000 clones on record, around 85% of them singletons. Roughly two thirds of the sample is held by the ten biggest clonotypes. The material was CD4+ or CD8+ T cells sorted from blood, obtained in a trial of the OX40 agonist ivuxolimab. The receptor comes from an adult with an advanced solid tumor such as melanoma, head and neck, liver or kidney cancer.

The encoded CDR3 is CASSSQRGTTNEKLFF. The bases read TGTGCCAGCAGTTCTCAAAGGGGTACAACTAATGAAAAACTGTTTTTT. The V and J segments used are TRBV28 and TRBJ1-4, with TRBD1 as a weak D call on 5 bases. CDR1 and CDR2 are drawn from the germline V gene: MDHEN, SYDVKM. Spanning cysteine to phenylalanine, the CDR3 consists of 16 amino acids. Kept here is only the CDR3 DNA, which spans 48 bases and is read in frame from base 1. V is clipped by 4 bases and J by 0 bases, and the sequence between their germline boundaries is 12 bases long. Beyond the CDR3, the reference TRBV28 and TRBJ1-4 genes provide the residues; the full variable domain reads: DVKVTQSSRYLVKRTGEKVFLECVQDMDHENMFWYRQDPGLGLRLIYFSYDVKMKEKGDIPEGYSVSREKKERFSLILESASTNQTSMYLCASSSQRGTTNEKLFFGSGTQLSVL.